By proportion, the clone carrying this T cell receptor (beta chain) is medium-sized. The sample belongs to a study of T cell repertoires in aging, cancer and after chemotherapy. Amplification of TCR beta used genomic DNA extracted from peripheral blood. Multiplex touch-down PCR with TRB-A/B primers amplified rearranged V-D-J TRB sequences. One entry per CDR3 protein, called by TCRdb with MiXCR from the multiplex PCR reads. The sample records roughly 6,000 distinct CDR3 sequences, roughly 23% being singletons. The material sequenced was blood. The TCR comes from a human donor with a blood cancer.

The CDR3 region is CASRSGQGSNQPQHF. The CDR3 DNA reads TGTGCCAGCAGATCCGGACAGGGGAGCAATCAGCCCCAGCATTTT. This chain joins TRBV6-5 and TRBJ1-5; TRBD1 matches 9 bases. Losses at the gene ends were 6 bases for V and 1 base for J; bases not matched to a gene: 4. CDR3 length equals 15 residues. Germline-derived CDR1 and CDR2 are MNHEY and SVGAGI.